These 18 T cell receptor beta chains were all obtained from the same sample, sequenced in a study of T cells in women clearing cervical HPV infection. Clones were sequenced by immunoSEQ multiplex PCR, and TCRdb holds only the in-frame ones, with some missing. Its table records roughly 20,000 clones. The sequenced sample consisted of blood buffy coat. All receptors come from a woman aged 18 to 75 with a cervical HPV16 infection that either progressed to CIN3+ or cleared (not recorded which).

Partial CDR3 DNA: TGTGCCAGCAGAGCAACCCGACTAGCGGGGAGCACAGATACG. Residues: CASRATRLAGSTDT. The entire CDR3 reads CASRATRLAGSTDTQYF. The chain combines TRBV6-2 or TRBV6-3 with TRBJ2-3, with 11 bases aligning to TRBD2. The observed sequence ends 3 residues before the CDR3 terminus, with the missing tail filled in from the germline J gene. The CDR3 runs to 17 residues. The V segment lost 6 bases and the J segment 0 bases; nucleotides outside the gene matches: 8. Germline-derived CDR1 and CDR2 are MNHEY and SVGEGT.

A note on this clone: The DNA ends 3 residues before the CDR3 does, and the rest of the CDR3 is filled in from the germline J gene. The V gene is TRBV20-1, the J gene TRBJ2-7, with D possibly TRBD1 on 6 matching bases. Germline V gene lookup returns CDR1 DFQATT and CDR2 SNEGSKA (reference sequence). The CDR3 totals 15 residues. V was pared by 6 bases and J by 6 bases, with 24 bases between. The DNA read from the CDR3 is TGCAGTGCGTACGTAGGTGGGGGCGGTAACCTCGAG. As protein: CSAYVGGGGNLE. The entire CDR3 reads CSAYVGGGGNLEQYF.

This chain's CDR3 is CASSIVSRTGWNQPQHF. Partial CDR3 DNA: TGTGCCAGTAGTATAGTTTCGAGGACAGGATGGAATCAGCCC. This chain connects TRBV19 to TRBJ1-5, with 7 bases matching TRBD1. The read gets to within 3 residues of the CDR3 end, and the germline J gene fills in the rest. V lost 1 base to trimming and J lost 4 bases; unmatched junction nucleotides: 10. CDR3 length: 17 residues. CDR1 is LNHDA and CDR2 is SQIVND in the germline V gene (reference sequence).

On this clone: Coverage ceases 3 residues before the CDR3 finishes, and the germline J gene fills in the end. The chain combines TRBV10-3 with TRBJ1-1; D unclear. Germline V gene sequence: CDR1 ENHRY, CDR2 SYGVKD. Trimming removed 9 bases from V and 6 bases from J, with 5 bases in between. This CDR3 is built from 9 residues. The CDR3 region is CAITAEAFF. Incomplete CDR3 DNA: TGTGCCATTACGGCTGAA.

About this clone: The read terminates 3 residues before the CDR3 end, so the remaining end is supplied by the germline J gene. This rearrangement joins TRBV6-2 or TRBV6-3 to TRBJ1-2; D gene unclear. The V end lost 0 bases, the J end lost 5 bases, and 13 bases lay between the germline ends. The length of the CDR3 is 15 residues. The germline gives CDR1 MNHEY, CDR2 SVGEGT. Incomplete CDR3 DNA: TGTGCCAGCAGTTACTCCCACTCGGGTATATATGGC. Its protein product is CASSYSHSGIYG. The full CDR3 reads CASSYSHSGIYGYTF.

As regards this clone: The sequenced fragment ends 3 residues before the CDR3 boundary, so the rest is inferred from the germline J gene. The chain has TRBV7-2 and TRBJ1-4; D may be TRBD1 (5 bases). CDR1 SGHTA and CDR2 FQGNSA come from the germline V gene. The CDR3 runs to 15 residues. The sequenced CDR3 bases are TGTGCCAGCAGCTTAGGATCAGGGAATAATTCACCA. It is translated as CASSLGSGNNSP. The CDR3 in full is CASSLGSGNNSPLFF.

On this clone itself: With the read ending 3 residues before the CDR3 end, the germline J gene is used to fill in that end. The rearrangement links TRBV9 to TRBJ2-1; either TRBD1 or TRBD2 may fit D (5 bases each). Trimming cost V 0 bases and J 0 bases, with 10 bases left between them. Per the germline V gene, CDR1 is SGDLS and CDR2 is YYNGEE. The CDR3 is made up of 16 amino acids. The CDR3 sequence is CASSVAPGSSYNEQFF. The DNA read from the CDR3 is TGTGCCAGCAGCGTAGCGCCAGGGAGCTCCTACAATGAG.

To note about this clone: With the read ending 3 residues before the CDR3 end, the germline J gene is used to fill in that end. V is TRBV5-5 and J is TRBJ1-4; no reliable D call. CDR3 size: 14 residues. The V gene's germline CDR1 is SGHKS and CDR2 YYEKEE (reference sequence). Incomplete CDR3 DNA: TGTGCCAGCAGCTTGAGGCAGGATGGGTCACCA. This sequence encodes CASSLRQDGSP. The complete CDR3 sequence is CASSLRQDGSPLFF.

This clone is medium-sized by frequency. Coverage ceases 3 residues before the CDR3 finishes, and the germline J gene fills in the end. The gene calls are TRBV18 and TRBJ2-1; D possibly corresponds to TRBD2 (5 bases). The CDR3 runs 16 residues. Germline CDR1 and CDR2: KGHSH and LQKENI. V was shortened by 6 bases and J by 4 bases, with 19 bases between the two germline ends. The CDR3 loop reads CASSGAGAELYNEQFF. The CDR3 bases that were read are TGTGCCAGCTCCGGTGCCGGAGCGGAGCTTTACAATGAG.

This CDR3 is CASSLALGLAGGRDTYTF. The covered CDR3 bases are TGTGCCAGCAGCTTAGCGCTAGGACTAGCGGGGGGGCGTGATACC. The chain carries TRBV7-2 and TRBJ1-2; the D gene is possibly TRBD1 (6 bases). From the germline J gene comes the end of the CDR3, since the read stops 3 residues before it. Germline V CDR1 and CDR2: SGHTA, FQGNSA. CDR3 length: 18 amino acids. Drawing the rest from reference TRBV7-2 and TRBJ1-2, the complete variable domain is GAGVSQSPSNKVTEKGKDVELRCDPISGHTALYWYRQSLGQGLEFLIYFQGNSAPDKSGLPSDRFSAERTGGSVSTLTIQRTQQEDSAVYLCASSLALGLAGGRDTYTFGSGTRLTVV.

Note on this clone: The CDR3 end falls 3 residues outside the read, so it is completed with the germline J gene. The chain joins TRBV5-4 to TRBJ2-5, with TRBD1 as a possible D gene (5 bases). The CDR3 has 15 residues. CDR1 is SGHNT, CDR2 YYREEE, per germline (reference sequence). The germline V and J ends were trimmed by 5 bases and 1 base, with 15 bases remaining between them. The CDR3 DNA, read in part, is TGTGCCAGCAGGGACGCCCCAGGGATCCAAGAGACC. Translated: CASRDAPGIQET. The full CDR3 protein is CASRDAPGIQETQYF.

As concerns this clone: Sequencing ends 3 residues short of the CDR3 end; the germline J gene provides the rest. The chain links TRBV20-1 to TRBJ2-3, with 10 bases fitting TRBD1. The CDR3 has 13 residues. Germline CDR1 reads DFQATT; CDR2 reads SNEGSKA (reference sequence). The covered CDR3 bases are TGCAGTGCTGGAACAGGGACAGGGGAGACG. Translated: CSAGTGTGET. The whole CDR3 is CSAGTGTGETQYF.

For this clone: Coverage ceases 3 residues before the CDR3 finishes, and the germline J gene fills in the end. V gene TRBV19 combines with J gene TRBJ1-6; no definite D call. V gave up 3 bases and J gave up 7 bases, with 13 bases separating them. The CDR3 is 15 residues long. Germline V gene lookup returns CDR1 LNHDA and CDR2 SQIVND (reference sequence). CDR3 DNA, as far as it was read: TGTGCCAGTAGTATTTTTCGGGGAGGCAATTCACCC. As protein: CASSIFRGGNSP. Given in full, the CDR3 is CASSIFRGGNSPLHF.

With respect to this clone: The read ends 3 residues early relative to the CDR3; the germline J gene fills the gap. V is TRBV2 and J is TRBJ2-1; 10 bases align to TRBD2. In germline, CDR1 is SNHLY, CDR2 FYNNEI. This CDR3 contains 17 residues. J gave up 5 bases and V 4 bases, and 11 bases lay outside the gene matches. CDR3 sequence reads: CASSGKRGGLVDNEQFF. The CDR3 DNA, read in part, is TGTGCCAGCAGTGGGAAGCGGGGGGGCCTCGTGGACAATGAG.

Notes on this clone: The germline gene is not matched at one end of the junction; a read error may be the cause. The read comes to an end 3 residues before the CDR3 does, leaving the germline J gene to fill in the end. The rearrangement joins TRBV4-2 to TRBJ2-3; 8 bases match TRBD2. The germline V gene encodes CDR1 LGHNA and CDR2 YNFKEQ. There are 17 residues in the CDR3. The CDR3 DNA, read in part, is TGCGCCAGCAGCCAAAGTGCGCGGCGGGGGGACACAGATACG. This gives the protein CASSQSARRGDTDT. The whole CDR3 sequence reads CASSQSARRGDTDTQYF.

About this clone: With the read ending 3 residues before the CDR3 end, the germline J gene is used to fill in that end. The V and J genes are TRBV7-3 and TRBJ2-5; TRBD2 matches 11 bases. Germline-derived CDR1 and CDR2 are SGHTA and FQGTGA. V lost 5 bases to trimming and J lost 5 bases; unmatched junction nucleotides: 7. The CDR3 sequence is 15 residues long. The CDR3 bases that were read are TGTGCCAGCAGCCCGATAGCGGGGGGGCTTGAGACC. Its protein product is CASSPIAGGLET. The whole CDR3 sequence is CASSPIAGGLETQYF.

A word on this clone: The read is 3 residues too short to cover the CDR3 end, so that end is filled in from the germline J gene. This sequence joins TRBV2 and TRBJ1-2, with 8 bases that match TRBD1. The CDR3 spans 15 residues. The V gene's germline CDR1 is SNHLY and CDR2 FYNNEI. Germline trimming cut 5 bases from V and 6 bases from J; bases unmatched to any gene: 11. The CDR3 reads CASSPRTGTEDGYTF. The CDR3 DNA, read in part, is TGTGCCAGCAGTCCGAGGACAGGGACCGAGGATGGC.

The CDR3 DNA, read in part, is TGTGCCAGCAGTGAAGTATCAGGGACTAATGAAAAA. Protein product: CASSEVSGTNEK. The CDR3 in its entirety is CASSEVSGTNEKLFF. V and J are TRBV6-1 and TRBJ1-4, with D maybe TRBD1 (5 bases). The missing CDR3 end, 3 residues past where the read stops, is filled in from the germline J gene. V lost 1 base, J lost 2 bases, and 8 bases lay in between. CDR1 is MNHNS and CDR2 is SASEGT in the germline V gene. CDR3 size: 15 residues.